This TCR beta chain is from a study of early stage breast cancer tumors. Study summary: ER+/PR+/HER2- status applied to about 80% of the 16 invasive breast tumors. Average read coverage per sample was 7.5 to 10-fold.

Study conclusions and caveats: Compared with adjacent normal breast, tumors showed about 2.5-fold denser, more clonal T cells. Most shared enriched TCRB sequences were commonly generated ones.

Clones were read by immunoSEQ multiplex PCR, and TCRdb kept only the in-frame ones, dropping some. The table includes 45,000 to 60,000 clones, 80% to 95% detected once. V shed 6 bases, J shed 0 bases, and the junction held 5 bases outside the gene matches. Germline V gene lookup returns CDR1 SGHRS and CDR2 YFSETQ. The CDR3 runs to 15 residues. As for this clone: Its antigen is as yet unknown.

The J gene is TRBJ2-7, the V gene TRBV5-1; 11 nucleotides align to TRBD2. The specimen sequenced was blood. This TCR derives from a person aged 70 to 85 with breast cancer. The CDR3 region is CASTELAGVSYEQYF. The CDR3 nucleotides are TGCGCCAGCACCGAACTAGCGGGGGTCTCCTACGAGCAGTACTTC.